The entry below gives a single T cell receptor beta chain sequence along with its context. All recovered Cohort 3 donors got two negative PCRs, got clearance, or saw symptom resolution. The sample comes from a study of blood T cell repertoires in COVID-19. CDR3 length equals 13 residues. Trimming took off 3 bases at V and 1 base at J, with 6 bases between the two ends. The germline CDR1 and CDR2 sequences are SNHLY and FYNNEI. Clones were sequenced by immunoSEQ multiplex PCR, and TCRdb holds only the in-frame ones, with some missing. The repertoire holds about 190,000 clones, with about 78% as singletons.

Specimen: PBMCs or T cells enriched from blood (not recorded which). The receptor was isolated from a woman in her 50s who had recovered from COVID-19. The V and J genes are TRBV2 and TRBJ1-2, with D unclear. CDR3: CASSDQDNYGYTF. CDR3 nucleotide sequence: TGTGCCAGCAGTGATCAGGATAACTATGGCTACACCTTC.